The 4 T cell receptor beta chains given below trace back to one sample, sequenced in a study of blood T cell repertoires in COVID-19. Sequencing was performed with immunoSEQ multiplex PCR; in TCRdb, only in-frame clones are kept and a portion is missing. The sample consists of fewer than 350,000 clones, roughly 90% of them appearing once. The sequenced sample consisted of PBMCs or T cells enriched from blood (not recorded which). The receptors were sampled from a woman aged 18-29 years with acute COVID-19.

About this clone: Germline is not matched at one junction end, which may reflect a read error. The J gene is TRBJ2-1, the V gene TRBV14; 8 bases align to TRBD2. CDR3 size: 14 residues. The V gene's germline CDR1 is SGHDN and CDR2 FVKESK. CDR3 DNA sequence: TGTGCCAGCAGCCAATCTACTAGCGGTCCCCCACGGGTCTTC. Its protein product is CASSQSTSGPPRVF.

V usage is TRBV6-5 and J usage is TRBJ2-7; 13 bases agree with TRBD2. V shed 11 bases and J 2 bases; nucleotides not matched to a gene: 9. This CDR3 region has 15 residues. The V gene's germline CDR1 is MNHEY and CDR2 SVGAGI. The CDR3 region has the DNA TGTGCCGGAAGGACTAGCGGGAGCAGCGCCTACGAGCAGTACTTC. Its translation: CAGRTSGSSAYEQYF.

About this clone itself: Other DNA sequences in the same sample also yield this CDR3. The chain recombines TRBV2 with TRBJ2-7; no clear D gene. CDR1 and CDR2 from the germline V gene are SNHLY and FYNNEI. CDR3 size: 12 residues. Trimming left V 0 bases short and J 3 bases short, with 3 bases between. CDR3 sequence: CASSEAYYEQYF. DNA for the CDR3: TGTGCCAGCAGTGAAGCTTACTACGAGCAGTACTTC.

The chain recombines TRBV7-9 with TRBJ1-1; 8 nucleotides match TRBD1. The CDR3 contains 15 residues. Looked up from germline, CDR1 is SEHNR and CDR2 is FQNEAQ (reference sequence). Unmatched junction bases numbered 11, after V lost 5 bases and J lost 6 bases. The CDR3 DNA follows: TGTGCCAGCAGCGGTATAGGACAGGGTACCGCTGAAGCTTTCTTT. Residues: CASSGIGQGTAEAFF.